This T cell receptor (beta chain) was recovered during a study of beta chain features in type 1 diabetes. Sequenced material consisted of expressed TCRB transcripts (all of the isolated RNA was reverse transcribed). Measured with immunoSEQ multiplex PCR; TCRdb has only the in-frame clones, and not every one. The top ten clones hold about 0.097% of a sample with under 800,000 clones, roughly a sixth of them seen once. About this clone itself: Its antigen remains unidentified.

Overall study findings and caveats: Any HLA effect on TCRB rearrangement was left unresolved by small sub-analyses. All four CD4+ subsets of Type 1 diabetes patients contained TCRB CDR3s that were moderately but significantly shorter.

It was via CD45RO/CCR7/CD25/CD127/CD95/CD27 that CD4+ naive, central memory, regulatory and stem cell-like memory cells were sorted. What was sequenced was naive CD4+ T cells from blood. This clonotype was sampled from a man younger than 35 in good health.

CDR3 protein: CASSLEVRTHSTDTQYF. DNA of the CDR3: TGTGCCAGCAGCTTAGAGGTGCGGACACATAGCACAGATACGCAGTATTTT. The chain couples TRBV7-2 to TRBJ2-3; D might be TRBD1 (5 bases). This CDR3 is 17 amino acids long. Germline V CDR1 and CDR2: SGHTA, FQGNSA. Trimming shortened V by 1 base and J by 0 bases, and 14 bases separated the two germline ends. The complete variable domain, with remaining parts taken from reference TRBV7-2 and TRBJ2-3, reads GAGVSQSPSNKVTEKGKDVELRCDPISGHTALYWYRQSLGQGLEFLIYFQGNSAPDKSGLPSDRFSAERTGGSVSTLTIQRTQQEDSAVYLCASSLEVRTHSTDTQYFGPGTRLTVL.